This entry lists 26 T cell receptor beta chains sequenced from one sample in a study of tissue T cells after allogeneic stem cell transplantation. The repertoire was sequenced with immunoSEQ multiplex PCR; TCRdb's copy has only in-frame clones and lacks some. The data show roughly 5,000 clones, with under 50% seen just once and roughly 14% held by the top ten. Specified time point: mouse harvest day 14 after allogeneic transplant. Mouse grafts combined 10^7 T-cell-depleted bone marrow cells with 10^6 splenic CD5+ T cells. What was sequenced was gut tissue. The receptors originated from a female BALB/c mouse given C57BL/6 T cells with graft-versus-host disease after an allogeneic hematopoietic cell transplant.

Regarding this clone: The gene names given are mouse names. The read finishes 1 residue shy of the CDR3 end, and the germline J gene is used to complete it. V is TRBV3 and J is TRBJ1-1, with a weak D call TRBD1 (5 bases). Trimming pared 2 bases from V and 4 bases from J, leaving 11 bases between. This CDR3 region has 14 residues. CDR1 SNHLY and CDR2 FYNGKV come from the germline V gene (reference sequence). The sequenced part of the CDR3 DNA is TGTGCCAGCAGCTTATTCAGGGACGGCACAGAAGTCTTC. Protein product: CASSLFRDGTEVF. The full CDR3 is CASSLFRDGTEVFF.

This clone was seen only a few times. Gene names and germline match the mouse. CDR3 region: CASSLIGGERLFF. The sequenced part of the CDR3 DNA is TGTGCCAGCAGCTTAATAGGGGGCGAAAGATTATTT. This chain connects TRBV3 to TRBJ1-4; D is possibly TRBD1 (6 bases). The CDR3 end lies 1 residue beyond the end of the read and is filled in from the germline J gene. Germline CDR1 and CDR2: SNHLY and FYNGKV (reference sequence). The CDR3 consists of 13 residues. The V and J ends lost 2 bases and 7 bases respectively, with 8 bases between them. The variable domain in full, completed from reference TRBV3 and TRBJ1-4, reads GPKVLQIPSHQIIDMGQMVTLNCDPVSNHLYFYWYKQILGQQMEFLVNFYNGKVMEKSKLFKDQFSVERPDGSYFTLKIQPTALEDSAVYFCASSLIGGERLFFGHGTKLSVL.

This clone was seen once. Gene names are mouse gene names. The CDR3 goes on 1 residue after the read ends, and that part is filled in from the germline J gene. This rearrangement joins TRBV26 to TRBJ2-3; D gene uncertain. CDR1 is KGHPV and CDR2 is FQNQEV in the germline V gene (reference sequence). Deletions cut 2 bases from V and 3 bases from J, with 9 bases between. The CDR3 totals 14 residues. The CDR3 DNA, read in part, is TGTGCCAGCAGTCTGCAGAGATGGGCAGAAACGCTGTAT. Amino acids: CASSLQRWAETLY. The CDR3 as a whole reads CASSLQRWAETLYF.

Regarding this clone: The gene symbols are mouse symbols. The read falls 1 residue short of the CDR3 end, and the missing part is taken from the germline J gene. The V and J genes are TRBV26 and TRBJ1-1; D remains ambiguous. Per the germline V gene, CDR1 is KGHPV and CDR2 is FQNQEV (reference sequence). Trimming stripped 0 bases from V and 5 bases from J, with 4 bases between. This CDR3 has 12 residues. CDR3 bases read: TGTGCCAGCAGTCTGTCGACAACAGAAGTCTTC. Translated: CASSLSTTEVF. The CDR3 as a whole reads CASSLSTTEVFF.

On this clone: Gene names and germline match the mouse. The DNA ends 1 residue before the CDR3 does, and the rest of the CDR3 is filled in from the germline J gene. The J gene is TRBJ1-4, the V gene TRBV2; D is possibly TRBD1 (5 bases). This CDR3 comprises 14 residues. Germline values: CDR1 LGHNA, CDR2 YSYQKL. V dropped 0 bases and J dropped 5 bases, with 7 bases sitting between them. CDR3 DNA, as far as it was read: TGTGCCAGCAGCCAAGATGGGGGGAACGAAAGATTATTT. This sequence encodes CASSQDGGNERLF. The CDR3 as a whole reads CASSQDGGNERLFF.

Details on this clone: This sequence is one base from a far larger clone and is likely a read error. Germline and genes here are mouse. The read ends 1 residue early relative to the CDR3; the germline J gene fills the gap. The rearrangement joins TRBV16 to TRBJ2-7; 9 bases agree with TRBD2. Germline lookup yields CDR1 SGHSA and CDR2 FRNQAP. The V and J ends lost 3 bases and 6 bases, in that order; junction bases with no gene match: 3. The CDR3 is 13 residues long. CDR3 DNA, as far as it was read: TGTGCAAGCAGCTTTACTGGGGGGACTGAACAGTAC. It yields the protein CASSFTGGTEQY. The whole CDR3 protein reads CASSFTGGTEQYF.

This clone is medium-sized in the sample. Gene names follow the mouse nomenclature. The DNA ends 1 residue before the CDR3 does, and the rest of the CDR3 is filled in from the germline J gene. The chain joins TRBV13-2 to TRBJ2-4; no clear D gene. The V gene's germline CDR1 is NNHNN and CDR2 SYGAGS (reference sequence). V gave up 0 bases and J gave up 0 bases, with 5 bases separating them. This CDR3 has 14 amino acids. CDR3 DNA (partial): TGTGCCAGCGGTGATGGGGATAGTCAAAACACCTTGTAC. This encodes CASGDGDSQNTLY. The whole CDR3 protein is CASGDGDSQNTLYF.

Details on this clone: Mouse gene names and germline throughout. The DNA ends 1 residue before the CDR3 does, and the rest of the CDR3 is filled in from the germline J gene. The chain carries TRBV16 and TRBJ2-5; 9 positions match TRBD2. V lost 0 bases, J lost 6 bases, and 1 base stayed unmatched. Germline V lookup: CDR1 SGHSA, CDR2 FRNQAP. This CDR3 spans 14 amino acids. The CDR3 bases that were read are TGTGCAAGCAGCTTAGAATGGGGGGGCGACACCCAGTAC. Its protein product is CASSLEWGGDTQY. The whole CDR3 protein reads CASSLEWGGDTQYF.

This clone has a handful of counts. Gene names refer to mouse genes. The CDR3 end falls 1 residue outside the read, so it is completed with the germline J gene. The chain joins TRBV26 to TRBJ2-2; TRBD1 might be the D (5 bases). The CDR3 extends over 15 amino acids. V dropped 0 bases and J dropped 5 bases, with 10 bases sitting between them. Germline CDR1 is KGHPV and CDR2 is FQNQEV (reference sequence). Incomplete CDR3 DNA: TGTGCCAGCAGTCTGTCGGCAGGGTGGACCGGGCAGCTCTAC. Encoded protein: CASSLSAGWTGQLY. The whole CDR3 protein reads CASSLSAGWTGQLYF.

As to this clone: Genes here carry mouse names. The read comes to an end 1 residue before the CDR3 does, leaving the germline J gene to fill in the end. The chain recombines TRBV3 with TRBJ1-3; unclear D gene. This CDR3 is built from 14 residues. V gave up 4 bases and J gave up 1 base, with 8 bases separating them. Germline CDR1 reads SNHLY; CDR2 reads FYNGKV (reference sequence). The chain's CDR3 is CASSSERSGNTLYF. The sequenced part of the CDR3 DNA is TGTGCCAGCAGCTCAGAACGCTCTGGAAATACGCTCTAT. Based on the CDR3 plus reference TRBV3 and TRBJ1-3, the full variable domain is GPKVLQIPSHQIIDMGQMVTLNCDPVSNHLYFYWYKQILGQQMEFLVNFYNGKVMEKSKLFKDQFSVERPDGSYFTLKIQPTALEDSAVYFCASSSERSGNTLYFGEGSRLIVV.

This clone has a handful of counts. The gene names here belong to mouse. The CDR3 is cut off 1 residue early in the read; its end comes from the germline J gene. J is TRBJ2-7 and V is TRBV23; the table's D call of TRBD1 was not tested on the DNA. CDR3 length equals 14 residues. CDR1 KGHTA and CDR2 FQNQQP come from the germline V gene. The covered CDR3 bases are TGCTCCAGCAGTCCGGGACAGGGGGCGCGGGAACAGTAC. It yields the protein CSSSPGQGAREQY. The entire CDR3 protein reads CSSSPGQGAREQYF.

Turning to this clone: Mouse gene names apply. The read comes to an end 1 residue before the CDR3 does, leaving the germline J gene to fill in the end. The V gene is TRBV13-3, the J gene TRBJ2-3; a weak D match, TRBD2 (7 bases). This CDR3 contains 14 residues. The V and J ends lost 0 bases and 8 bases respectively, with 13 bases between them. Germline V lookup: CDR1 NNHDY, CDR2 SYVADS. The CDR3 reads CASSDGGAPGTLYF. CDR3 bases read: TGTGCCAGCAGTGATGGGGGGGCGCCGGGAACGCTGTAT.

For this clone: Mouse names are used for the genes. The read finishes 1 residue shy of the CDR3 end, and the germline J gene is used to complete it. The genes are TRBV12-1 and TRBJ2-5; 8 bases line up with TRBD2. This CDR3 region has 13 residues. Looked up from germline, CDR1 is SGHSN and CDR2 is HYEKVE. The V segment lost 2 bases and the J segment 4 bases; nucleotides outside the gene matches: 1. The CDR3 sequence: CASSPWGEDTQYF. The CDR3 DNA, read in part, is TGTGCCAGCTCTCCCTGGGGGGAAGACACCCAGTAC.

There are a few counts of this clone. Gene names follow the mouse nomenclature. Read sequence stops 1 residue before the CDR3 end, and the germline J gene provides the missing end. The chain joins TRBV12-2 to TRBJ2-5, with D tentatively TRBD2 (6 bases). V gave up 2 bases and J gave up 2 bases, with 7 bases separating them. The CDR3 length is 13 residues. Germline assignment: CDR1 SGHLS and CDR2 HYDKME. The CDR3 loop reads CASSRLVQDTQYF. The covered CDR3 bases are TGTGCCAGCTCTCGACTGGTCCAAGACACCCAGTAC.

This clone was recorded a few times. Mouse names are used for the genes. The CDR3 goes on 1 residue after the read ends, and that part is filled in from the germline J gene. The chain couples TRBV3 to TRBJ2-7, with D possibly TRBD2 on 6 matching bases. The germline V gene encodes CDR1 SNHLY and CDR2 FYNGKV (reference sequence). The V end was cut by 5 bases, the J end by 0 bases, with 11 bases between. The CDR3 extends over 14 amino acids. CDR3 sequence: CASSRTGSSYEQYF. The sequenced part of the CDR3 DNA is TGTGCCAGCAGCCGAACTGGGTCCTCCTATGAACAGTAC.

Concerning this clone: Each gene name is a mouse one. Read sequence stops 1 residue before the CDR3 end, and the germline J gene provides the missing end. This sequence joins TRBV13-2 and TRBJ2-1, with 10 bases that match TRBD2. The CDR3 sequence is 16 residues long. Germline CDR1 and CDR2: NNHNN and SYGAGS (reference sequence). Trimming cost V 1 base and J 3 bases; bases outside gene matches: 4. This CDR3 is CASGDLGGRRYAEQFF. CDR3 DNA (partial): TGTGCCAGCGGTGATCTGGGGGGGCGCCGCTATGCTGAGCAGTTC.

Notes on this clone: Gene labels here are mouse ones. The read halts 1 residue ahead of the CDR3 end, with the missing end drawn from the germline J gene. The chain has TRBV26 and TRBJ2-1, with D uncertain. V was clipped by 6 bases and J by 7 bases, with 7 bases between them. The CDR3 is made up of 11 amino acids. Germline assignment: CDR1 KGHPV and CDR2 FQNQEV (reference sequence). The CDR3 loop is CASSPLAEQFF. The DNA read from the CDR3 is TGTGCCAGCAGCCCCCTGGCTGAGCAGTTC.

Of note for this clone: Mouse gene names and germline throughout. With the read ending 1 residue before the CDR3 end, the germline J gene is used to fill in that end. J is TRBJ2-7 and V is TRBV5; a weak D match, TRBD1 (6 bases). Trimming took off 1 base at V and 4 bases at J, with 11 bases between the two ends. The length of the CDR3 is 14 residues. Germline assignment: CDR1 LGHNA and CDR2 YNLKQL (reference sequence). CDR3 in amino acids: CASSQAGQPYEQYF. The sequenced part of the CDR3 DNA is TGTGCCAGCAGCCAAGCAGGACAGCCTTATGAACAGTAC.

This clone is large within its sample. The genes are named according to mouse. The DNA ends 1 residue before the CDR3 does, and the rest of the CDR3 is filled in from the germline J gene. This chain uses TRBV16 with TRBJ2-2, with TRBD2 matching 7 bases. Germline CDR1 reads SGHSA; CDR2 reads FRNQAP. The V segment lost 6 bases and the J segment 2 bases; nucleotides outside the gene matches: 3. The CDR3 has 14 residues. The sequenced CDR3 bases are TGTGCAAGCAGAGACTGGGAGAACACCGGGCAGCTCTAC. Protein sequence: CASRDWENTGQLY. The complete CDR3 protein is CASRDWENTGQLYF.

As for this clone: The gene names given are mouse names. Sequencing ends 1 residue short of the CDR3 end; the germline J gene provides the rest. The J gene is TRBJ2-2, the V gene TRBV14; 8 nucleotides agree with TRBD1. V shed 5 bases, J shed 6 bases, and the junction held 3 bases outside the gene matches. This CDR3 contains 13 residues. Germline V gives CDR1 SGHDT, CDR2 FRDEAV. Incomplete CDR3 DNA: TGTGCCAGCAGGGACAGGGAGGCCGGGCAGCTCTAC. It encodes CASRDREAGQLY. The whole CDR3 protein is CASRDREAGQLYF.

Comment on this clone: The listed genes are named as in mouse. The CDR3 end is not reached by the read, which stops 1 residue before it; the germline J gene fills it in. This chain links TRBV26 with TRBJ2-4; D is unresolved. The CDR3 consists of 13 residues. V lost 5 bases and J lost 1, with 7 bases in between. Per the germline V gene, CDR1 is KGHPV and CDR2 is FQNQEV (reference sequence). CDR3 DNA (partial): TGTGCCAGCAGTATCCGGGGTCAAAACACCTTGTAC. Residues: CASSIRGQNTLY. The complete CDR3 sequence is CASSIRGQNTLYF.

Concerning this clone itself: Gene names and germline refer to mouse. The read finishes 1 residue shy of the CDR3 end, and the germline J gene is used to complete it. The chain employs TRBV29 and TRBJ2-7; 10 nucleotides line up with TRBD1. This CDR3 contains 13 residues. Germline values: CDR1 MSHET, CDR2 SYDVDS. Trimming removed 5 bases from V and 7 bases from J; junction bases left unmatched: 5. CDR3 bases read: TGTGCTAGCAGTCCGGGACAGGGGAGCGAACAGTAC. This translates into CASSPGQGSEQY. The full CDR3 is CASSPGQGSEQYF.

By frequency in the sample, this clone is large. Gene names refer to mouse genes. The observed sequence ends 1 residue before the CDR3 terminus, with the missing tail filled in from the germline J gene. This sequence joins TRBV19 and TRBJ2-7, with 11 nucleotides matching TRBD1. The germline gives CDR1 FNHDT, CDR2 SITEND (reference sequence). The ends lost 2 bases at V and 0 bases at J; junction bases unmatched: 1. The CDR3 totals 15 residues. The CDR3 reads CASSIGTGGSYEQYF. CDR3 bases read: TGTGCCAGCAGTATTGGGACAGGGGGCTCCTATGAACAGTAC.

In regard to this clone: The gene symbols are mouse symbols. The read ends 1 residue before the CDR3 terminus; that terminus is restored from the germline J gene. The chain combines TRBV3 with TRBJ2-3; D is possibly TRBD1 or TRBD2 (5 bases each). The V gene's germline CDR1 is SNHLY and CDR2 FYNGKV (reference sequence). Trimming removed 6 bases from V and 1 base from J, with 8 bases in between. CDR3 size: 13 residues. This CDR3 reads CASSRDRAETLYF. The sequenced part of the CDR3 DNA is TGTGCCAGCAGTCGGGACCGTGCAGAAACGCTGTAT.

To note about this clone: Gene names denote mouse genes. CDR3 in amino acids: CASRWTLSNERLFF. The part of the CDR3 DNA that was read is TGTGCCAGCAGGTGGACACTTTCCAACGAAAGATTATTT. The rearrangement joins TRBV24 to TRBJ1-4, with D possibly TRBD1 on 5 matching bases. The observed sequence ends 1 residue before the CDR3 terminus, with the missing tail filled in from the germline J gene. V was clipped by 6 bases and J by 0 bases, with 8 bases between them. This CDR3 is built from 14 residues. Per the germline V gene, CDR1 is KGHTA and CDR2 is FRNEEI.

As to this clone: The gene names given are mouse names. The CDR3 extends 1 residue past the end of the read, so its final part is completed from the germline J gene. This chain uses TRBV3 with TRBJ2-4; a weak D match, TRBD2 (6 bases). Germline CDR1 reads SNHLY; CDR2 reads FYNGKV (reference sequence). V lost 3 bases to trimming and J lost 0 bases, with 7 bases between them. CDR3 size: 14 residues. The covered CDR3 bases are TGTGCCAGCAGCTTTGGGACTAGTCAAAACACCTTGTAC. Protein product: CASSFGTSQNTLY. Given in full, the CDR3 is CASSFGTSQNTLYF.